Presented here are 11 T cell receptor beta chains from one specimen sequenced in a study of brain T cells in children with intractable seizures. TCRdb keeps only in-frame clones here, not all; method: immunoSEQ multiplex PCR. The table records about 120,000 clones, roughly 94% of them present only once. The specimen was peripheral blood, collected at surgery. The receptors originated from a boy in the first two years of life with hemimegalencephaly and intractable seizures.

The gene calls are TRBV30 and TRBJ1-6, with 8 nucleotides matching TRBD1. Germline CDR1 and CDR2: GTSNPN and SVGIG (reference sequence). Trimming removed 4 bases from V and 3 bases from J; junction bases left unmatched: 5. This CDR3 region has 15 residues. CDR3 in DNA: TGTGCCTGGACAGGGGGCGGTAACTATAATTCACCCCTCCACTTT. It codes for CAWTGGGNYNSPLHF.

V is TRBV7-3 and J is TRBJ2-3, with D possibly being TRBD2 (5 bases). Trimming removed 2 bases from V and 0 bases from J, with 15 bases in between. CDR3 length: 17 residues. Germline V gene sequence: CDR1 SGHTA, CDR2 FQGTGA. The CDR3 bases are TGTGCCAGCAGCTTATATGGTCCGGGGAGAAGCACAGATACGCAGTATTTT. Amino acid sequence: CASSLYGPGRSTDTQYF.

The chain links TRBV2 to TRBJ1-1; D is perhaps TRBD1 (5 bases). This CDR3 contains 13 residues. Trimming removed 10 bases at V and 0 bases at J, with 12 bases between. CDR1 is SNHLY and CDR2 is FYNNEI in the germline V gene. DNA for the CDR3: TGTGCCACCCCGGGGCCAATGAACACTGAAGCTTTCTTT. As protein: CATPGPMNTEAFF.

The rearrangement links TRBV7-2 to TRBJ2-3; D might be TRBD1 or TRBD2, each matching 6 bases. The CDR3 totals 17 residues. CDR1 and CDR2 from the germline V gene are SGHTA and FQGNSA. Trimming shortened V by 1 base and J by 4 bases, and 18 bases separated the two germline ends. The CDR3: CASSLDRGWGASDTQYF. CDR3 DNA: TGTGCCAGCAGCTTAGATCGGGGCTGGGGGGCCTCAGATACGCAGTATTTT.

The V gene is TRBV28, the J gene TRBJ2-1; no firm D call. The germline V and J ends were trimmed by 6 bases and 10 bases, with 13 bases remaining between them. There are 12 residues in the CDR3. Germline V gene data show CDR1 as MDHEN and CDR2 as SYDVKM. CDR3 loop: CASRTIPGEQFF. The CDR3, as DNA: TGTGCCAGCAGGACAATCCCCGGGGAGCAGTTCTTC.

The chain has TRBV6-5 and TRBJ1-2, with 8 bases fitting TRBD1. Trimming at V came to 2 bases and at J to 13 bases, leaving 9 bases not matched to a gene. The length of the CDR3 is 13 residues. Germline V gene lookup returns CDR1 MNHEY and CDR2 SVGAGI. CDR3 residues: CASSYGEGRGRTF. The CDR3 nucleotides are TGTGCCAGCAGTTACGGGGAGGGCAGGGGGCGCACCTTC.

The chain combines TRBV29-1 with TRBJ1-1; D unresolved. V was pared by 4 bases and J by 6 bases, with 6 bases between. CDR1 is SQVTM and CDR2 is ANQGSEA in the germline V gene. This CDR3 is 10 amino acids long. The CDR3, as DNA: TGCAGCGTTGGGCTCTCTGAAGCTTTCTTT. Translated, it gives CSVGLSEAFF.

This chain links TRBV7-6 with TRBJ2-1; 8 bases align to TRBD2. Unmatched junction bases numbered 3, after V lost 3 bases and J lost 5 bases. Germline V lookup: CDR1 SGHVS, CDR2 FNYEAQ. This CDR3 spans 14 amino acids. This CDR3 reads CASSLGLVDNEQFF. The CDR3 nucleotides are TGTGCCAGCAGCTTGGGACTAGTCGACAATGAGCAGTTCTTC.

The chain couples TRBV9 to TRBJ2-5; perhaps TRBD2 as D (5 bases). In germline, CDR1 is SGDLS, CDR2 YYNGEE. CDR3 length equals 15 residues. Trimming shortened V by 0 bases and J by 5 bases, and 14 bases separated the two germline ends. The CDR3 DNA reads as TGTGCCAGCAGCGTAGGCGGGTGGGGTGGGGAGACCCAGTACTTC. This sequence encodes CASSVGGWGGETQYF. The variable domain in full, completed from reference TRBV9 and TRBJ2-5, reads DSGVTQTPKHLITATGQRVTLRCSPRSGDLSVYWYQQSLDQGLQFLIQYYNGEERAKGNILERFSAQQFPDLHSELNLSSLELGDSALYFCASSVGGWGGETQYFGPGTRLLVL.

The CDR3 DNA follows: TGTGCCAGCACCATGACAGATCAGTGGGAGACCCAGTACTTC. Residues: CASTMTDQWETQYF. This chain uses TRBV2 with TRBJ2-5; D possibly corresponds to TRBD1 (5 bases). Looked up from germline, CDR1 is SNHLY and CDR2 is FYNNEI. The CDR3 extends over 14 amino acids. Trimming stripped 7 bases from V and 5 bases from J, with 17 bases between.

The chain is built from TRBV5-4 and TRBJ1-2; a possible D gene is TRBD1 (5 bases). This CDR3 has 14 amino acids. Trimming removed 2 bases from V and 4 bases from J, with 12 bases in between. The germline V gene encodes CDR1 SGHNT and CDR2 YYREEE (reference sequence). CDR3 loop: CASSLGTGGYGYTF. The DNA for the CDR3 is TGTGCCAGCAGCTTAGGGACGGGGGGCTATGGCTACACCTTC. Combining the CDR3 with reference TRBV5-4 and TRBJ1-2 gives the whole variable domain ETGVTQSPTHLIKTRGQQVTLRCSSQSGHNTVSWYQQALGQGPQFIFQYYREEENGRGNFPPRFSGLQFPNYSSELNVNALELDDSALYLCASSLGTGGYGYTFGSGTRLTVV.